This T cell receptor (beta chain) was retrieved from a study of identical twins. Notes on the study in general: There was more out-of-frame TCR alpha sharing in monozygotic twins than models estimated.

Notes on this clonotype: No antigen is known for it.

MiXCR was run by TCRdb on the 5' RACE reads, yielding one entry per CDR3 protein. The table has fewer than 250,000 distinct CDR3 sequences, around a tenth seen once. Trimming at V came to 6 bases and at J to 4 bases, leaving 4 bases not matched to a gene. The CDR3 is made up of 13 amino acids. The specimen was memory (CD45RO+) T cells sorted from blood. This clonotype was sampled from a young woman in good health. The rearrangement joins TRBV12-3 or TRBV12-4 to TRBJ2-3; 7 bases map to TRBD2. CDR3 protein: CASSPSGSDTQYF. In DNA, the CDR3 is TGTGCCAGCAGCCCTAGCGGCTCAGATACGCAGTATTTT.